The T cell receptor (beta chain) under discussion was sequenced for a study of blood T cell repertoires in COVID-19. Study as a whole: The study drew acute and convalescent COVID-19 samples from the United States, Italy and Spain. In each case, the material was cDNA or gDNA derived from T cells, B-cell-depleted T cells, or PBMCs.

Per the original data handling: Amplification from reference gene primers served as the basis for estimated nucleated cell counts. The table came from immunoSEQ multiplex PCR; TCRdb's copy has only in-frame clones and leaves some out. V, J and clone size reflect that table, while D and trimming were determined from the DNA. The table has about 94,000 clones, around 82% seen once. Trimming cost V 8 bases and J 2 bases; bases outside gene matches: 7. Germline CDR1 and CDR2: MNHEY and SVGAGI. CDR3 size: 15 residues. The TCR comes from a man aged 60 to 69 with acute or convalescent COVID-19. V usage is TRBV6-5 and J usage is TRBJ1-2; 11 bases are shared with TRBD1. Sequencing used peripheral blood. The CDR3 DNA reads TGTGCCAGCCGTTCGGGACAGGGGGGGAACTATGGCTACACCTTC. It translates to CASRSGQGGNYGYTF.